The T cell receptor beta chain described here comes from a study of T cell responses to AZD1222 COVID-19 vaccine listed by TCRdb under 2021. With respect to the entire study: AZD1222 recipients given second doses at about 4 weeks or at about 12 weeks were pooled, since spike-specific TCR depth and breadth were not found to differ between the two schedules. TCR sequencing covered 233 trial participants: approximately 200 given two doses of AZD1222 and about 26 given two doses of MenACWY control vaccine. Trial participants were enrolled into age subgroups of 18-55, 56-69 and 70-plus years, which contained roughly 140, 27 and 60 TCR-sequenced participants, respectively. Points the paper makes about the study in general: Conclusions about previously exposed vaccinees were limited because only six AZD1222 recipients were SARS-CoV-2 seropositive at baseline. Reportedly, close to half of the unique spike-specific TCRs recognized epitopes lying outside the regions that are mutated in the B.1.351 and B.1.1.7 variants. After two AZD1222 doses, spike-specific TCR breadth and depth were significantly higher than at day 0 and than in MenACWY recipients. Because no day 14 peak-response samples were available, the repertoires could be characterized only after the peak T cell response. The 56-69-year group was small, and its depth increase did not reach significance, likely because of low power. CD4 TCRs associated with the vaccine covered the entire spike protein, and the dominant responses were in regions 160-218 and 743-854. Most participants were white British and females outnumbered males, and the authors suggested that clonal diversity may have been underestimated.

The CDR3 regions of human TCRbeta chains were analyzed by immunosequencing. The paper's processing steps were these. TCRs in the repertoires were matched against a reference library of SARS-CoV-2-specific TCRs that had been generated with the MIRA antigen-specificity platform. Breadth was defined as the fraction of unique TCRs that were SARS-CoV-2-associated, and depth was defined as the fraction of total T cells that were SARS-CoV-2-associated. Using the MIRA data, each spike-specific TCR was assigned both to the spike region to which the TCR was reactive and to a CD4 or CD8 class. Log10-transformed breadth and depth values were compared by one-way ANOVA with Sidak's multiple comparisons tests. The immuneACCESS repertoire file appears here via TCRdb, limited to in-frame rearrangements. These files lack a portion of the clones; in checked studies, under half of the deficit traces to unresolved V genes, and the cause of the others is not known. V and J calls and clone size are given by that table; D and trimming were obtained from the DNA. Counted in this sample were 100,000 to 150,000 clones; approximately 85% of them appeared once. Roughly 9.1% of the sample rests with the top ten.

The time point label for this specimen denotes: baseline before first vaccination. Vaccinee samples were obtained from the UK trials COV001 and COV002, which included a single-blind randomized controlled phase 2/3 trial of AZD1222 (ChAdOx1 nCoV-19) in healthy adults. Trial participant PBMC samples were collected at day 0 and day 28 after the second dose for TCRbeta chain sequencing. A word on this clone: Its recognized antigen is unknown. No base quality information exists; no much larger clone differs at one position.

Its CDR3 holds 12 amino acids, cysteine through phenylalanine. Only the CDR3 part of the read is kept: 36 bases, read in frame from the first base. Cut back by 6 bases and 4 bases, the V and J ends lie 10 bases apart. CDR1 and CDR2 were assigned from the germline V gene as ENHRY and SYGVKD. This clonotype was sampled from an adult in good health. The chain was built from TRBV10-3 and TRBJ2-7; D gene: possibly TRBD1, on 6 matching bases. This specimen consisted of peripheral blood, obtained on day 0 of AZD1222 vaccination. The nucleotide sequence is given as TGTGCCATCAGGGGGGCCTCTTACGAGCAGTACTTC. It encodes CAIRGASYEQYF.